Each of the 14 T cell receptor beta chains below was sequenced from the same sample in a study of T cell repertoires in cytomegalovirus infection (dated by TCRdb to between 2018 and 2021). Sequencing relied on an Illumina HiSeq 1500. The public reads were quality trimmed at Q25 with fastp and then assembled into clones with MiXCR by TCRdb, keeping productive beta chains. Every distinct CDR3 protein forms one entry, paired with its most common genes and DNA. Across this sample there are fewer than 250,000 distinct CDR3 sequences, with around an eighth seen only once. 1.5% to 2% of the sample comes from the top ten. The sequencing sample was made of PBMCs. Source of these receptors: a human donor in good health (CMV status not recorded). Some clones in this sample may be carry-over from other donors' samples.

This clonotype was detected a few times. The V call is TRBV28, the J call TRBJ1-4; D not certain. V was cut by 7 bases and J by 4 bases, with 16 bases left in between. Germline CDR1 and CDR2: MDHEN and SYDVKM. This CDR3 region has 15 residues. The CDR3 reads CASTNFRADNEKLFF. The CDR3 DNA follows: TGTGCCAGCACCAACTTCCGGGCCGATAATGAAAAACTGTTTTTT.

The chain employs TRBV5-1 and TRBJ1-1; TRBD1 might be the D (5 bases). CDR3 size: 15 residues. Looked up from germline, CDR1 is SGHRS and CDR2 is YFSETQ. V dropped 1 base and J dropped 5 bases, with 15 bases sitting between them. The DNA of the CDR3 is TGCGCCAGCAGCTTGTCGGTTCAGGGAGGGACTGAAGCTTTCTTT. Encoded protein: CASSLSVQGGTEAFF.

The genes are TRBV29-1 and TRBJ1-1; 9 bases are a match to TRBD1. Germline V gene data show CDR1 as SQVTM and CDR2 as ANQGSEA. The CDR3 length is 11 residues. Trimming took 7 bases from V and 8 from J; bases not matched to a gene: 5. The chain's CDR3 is CSAHRGREAFF. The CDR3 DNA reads TGCAGCGCTCACAGGGGGCGCGAAGCTTTCTTT.

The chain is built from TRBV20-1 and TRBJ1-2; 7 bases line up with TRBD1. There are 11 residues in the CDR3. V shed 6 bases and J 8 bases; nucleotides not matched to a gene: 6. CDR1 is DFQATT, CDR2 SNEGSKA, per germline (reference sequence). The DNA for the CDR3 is TGCAGTGCAGACAGGGAGGGCGGCTACACCTTC. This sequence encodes CSADREGGYTF.

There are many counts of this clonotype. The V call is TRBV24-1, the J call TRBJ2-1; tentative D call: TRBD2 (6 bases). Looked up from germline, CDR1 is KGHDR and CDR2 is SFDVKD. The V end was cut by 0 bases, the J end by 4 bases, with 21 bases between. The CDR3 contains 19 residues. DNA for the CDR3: TGTGCCACCAGTGATTTGCGGGCTAGCGCCACCCTGGGGTACAATGAGCAGTTCTTC. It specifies CATSDLRASATLGYNEQFF.

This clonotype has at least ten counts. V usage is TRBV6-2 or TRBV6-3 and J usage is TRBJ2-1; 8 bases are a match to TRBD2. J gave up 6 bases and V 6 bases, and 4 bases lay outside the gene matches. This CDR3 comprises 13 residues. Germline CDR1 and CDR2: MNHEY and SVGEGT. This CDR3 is CASRGLGGNEQFF. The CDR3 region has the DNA TGTGCCAGCAGGGGACTAGGGGGCAATGAGCAGTTCTTC.

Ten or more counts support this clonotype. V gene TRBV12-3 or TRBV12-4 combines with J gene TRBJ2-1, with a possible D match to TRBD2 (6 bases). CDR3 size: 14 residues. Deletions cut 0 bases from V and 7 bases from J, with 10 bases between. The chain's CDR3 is CASSLALAGNEQFF. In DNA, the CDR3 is TGTGCCAGCAGTTTAGCGCTGGCGGGGAATGAGCAGTTCTTC.

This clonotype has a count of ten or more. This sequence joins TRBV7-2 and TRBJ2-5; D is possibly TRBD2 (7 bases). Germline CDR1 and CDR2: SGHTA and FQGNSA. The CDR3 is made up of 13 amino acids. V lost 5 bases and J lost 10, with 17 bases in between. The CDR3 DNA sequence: TGTGCCAGCAGCCTAGGAGGGGGGAGGGGCCAGTACTTC. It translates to CASSLGGGRGQYF.

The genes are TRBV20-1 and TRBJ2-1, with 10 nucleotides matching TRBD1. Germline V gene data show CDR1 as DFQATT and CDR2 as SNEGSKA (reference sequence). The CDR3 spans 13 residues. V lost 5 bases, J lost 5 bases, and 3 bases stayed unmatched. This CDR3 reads CSAWTGGHNEQFF. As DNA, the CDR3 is TGCAGTGCTTGGACAGGGGGACACAATGAGCAGTTCTTC.

CDR3 sequence reads: CSADGPTSGAISYNEQFF. The CDR3 DNA reads TGCAGTGCTGATGGACCTACTAGCGGGGCTATCAGTTACAATGAGCAGTTCTTC. The chain employs TRBV20-1 and TRBJ2-1; 10 nucleotides agree with TRBD2. CDR1 is DFQATT and CDR2 is SNEGSKA in the germline V gene (reference sequence). The CDR3 runs to 18 residues. The trim removed 5 bases at V and 4 bases at J, leaving 17 bases unmatched.

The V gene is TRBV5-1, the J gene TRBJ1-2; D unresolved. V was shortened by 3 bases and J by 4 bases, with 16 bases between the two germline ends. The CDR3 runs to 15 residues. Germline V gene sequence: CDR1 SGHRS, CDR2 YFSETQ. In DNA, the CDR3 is TGCGCCAGCAGCTCGGCCGGAGGGATGGCCTATGGCTACACCTTC. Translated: CASSSAGGMAYGYTF.

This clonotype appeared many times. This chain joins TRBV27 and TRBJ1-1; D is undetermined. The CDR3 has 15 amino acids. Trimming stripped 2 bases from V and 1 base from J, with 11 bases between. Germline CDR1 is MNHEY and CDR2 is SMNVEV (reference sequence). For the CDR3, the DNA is TGTGCCAGCAGTTTAAGCGGAAAGGAGAACACTGAAGCTTTCTTT. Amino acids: CASSLSGKENTEAFF.

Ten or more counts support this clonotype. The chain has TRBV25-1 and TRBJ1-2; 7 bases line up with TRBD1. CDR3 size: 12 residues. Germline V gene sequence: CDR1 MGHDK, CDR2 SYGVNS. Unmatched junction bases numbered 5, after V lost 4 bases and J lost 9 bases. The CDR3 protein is CASSAQGVSYTF. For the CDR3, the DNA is TGTGCCAGCAGTGCCCAGGGGGTAAGCTACACCTTC.

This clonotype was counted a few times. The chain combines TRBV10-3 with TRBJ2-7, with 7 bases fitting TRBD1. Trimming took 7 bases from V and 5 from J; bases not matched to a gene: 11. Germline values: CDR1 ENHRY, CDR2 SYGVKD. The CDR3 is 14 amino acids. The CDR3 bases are TGTGCCATCACTGGTGTCGAGGGGGCCCACGAGCAGTACTTC. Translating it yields CAITGVEGAHEQYF.